One T cell receptor beta chain is described in this entry. CDR1 is MRHNA and CDR2 is SNTAGT in the germline V gene. V gave up 6 bases and J gave up 1 base, with 9 bases separating them. CDR3 length: 14 residues. Study processing details: By means of reference gene primer amplification, nucleated cell counts were estimated. Produced via immunoSEQ multiplex PCR; TCRdb's table is partial and in-frame only. The D gene and trimming were derived from the DNA, and the V and J assignments and clone size from that table. The sample records 200,000 or so clones, roughly 79% being singletons. This entry belongs to a study of blood T cell repertoires in COVID-19. Study information: Samples taken during acute and convalescent COVID-19 were collected in the United States, Italy and Spain. The analysed material was cDNA or gDNA that came from T cells, B-cell-depleted T cells, or PBMCs.

Sequencing was done on a sample of peripheral blood. The chain links TRBV6-4 to TRBJ2-2; D gene uncertain. The clonotype was recovered from a man between 60 and 70 years old with active or convalescent COVID-19. CDR3 nucleotides: TGTGCCAGCAGGCCGCCAGGGAACACCGGGGAGCTGTTTTTT. It encodes CASRPPGNTGELFF.